The next 20 T cell receptor beta chains were all read from a single sample in a study of immune evolution from preneoplasia to lung adenocarcinoma. Profiling relied on immunoSEQ multiplex PCR, and the TCRdb table lists in-frame clones only, not all of them. The sample holds nearly 2,500 clones; over 75% are singletons and the top ten take about 9.5%. The sequenced sample consisted of FFPE normal lung tissue adjacent to the tumor. The receptors stem from a person aged 45-60 years with lung adenocarcinoma.

The V gene is TRBV15, the J gene TRBJ1-5; D ambiguous. The germline V and J ends were trimmed by 0 bases and 7 bases, with 10 bases remaining between them. Per germline, CDR1 LNHNV and CDR2 YYDKDF (reference sequence). The CDR3 covers 14 residues. CDR3 in amino acids: CATSRETGSQPQHF. The CDR3, as DNA: TGTGCCACCAGCAGAGAGACCGGTTCCCAGCCCCAGCATTTT.

This clone was found a few times. CDR3 nucleotide sequence: TGCGCCAGCAGCCAAGATTCGAGCTGGGGCCAGCACAATGAGCAGTTCTTC. Translating it yields CASSQDSSWGQHNEQFF. This chain connects TRBV4-1 to TRBJ2-1; tentative D call: TRBD1 (5 bases). The V gene's germline CDR1 is MGHRA and CDR2 YSYEKL. Trimming cost V 0 bases and J 5 bases, with 17 bases left between them. This CDR3 is built from 17 residues.

The table lists this clone with a few counts. The chain joins TRBV5-6 to TRBJ1-5, with D possibly matching TRBD1 (6 bases). This CDR3 contains 16 residues. The V gene's germline CDR1 is SGHDT and CDR2 YYEEEE. Trimming shortened V by 1 base and J by 3 bases, and 14 bases separated the two germline ends. The CDR3 loop reads CASSLWNGGLNQPQHF. The DNA of the CDR3 is TGTGCCAGCAGCTTGTGGAACGGGGGCCTCAATCAGCCCCAGCATTTT.

The V gene is TRBV2, the J gene TRBJ1-5; D not certain. The ends were cut back, 6 bases at V and 1 base at J, with 7 bases in the middle. The CDR3 has 13 residues. The germline V gene encodes CDR1 SNHLY and CDR2 FYNNEI. The CDR3 bases are TGTGCCAGCAGGCGGGAAAGCAATCAGCCCCAGCATTTT. It is translated as CASRRESNQPQHF.

For the CDR3, the DNA is TGTGCCAGCAGGGGACAGGGCGTATACGAGCAGTACTTC. This translates into CASRGQGVYEQYF. The V gene is TRBV28, the J gene TRBJ2-7, with 9 bases that match TRBD1. Germline V gene sequence: CDR1 MDHEN, CDR2 SYDVKM. The CDR3 extends over 13 amino acids. V lost 6 bases, J lost 4 bases, and 4 bases stayed unmatched.

The chain couples TRBV4-3 to TRBJ2-1; 7 nucleotides match TRBD2. Germline V gene sequence: CDR1 LGHNA, CDR2 YSLEER. There are 17 residues in the CDR3. V dropped 4 bases and J dropped 0; count of bases not matched to a gene: 9. CDR3 residues: CASSRSGTTDSYNEQFF. The CDR3 DNA is TGCGCCAGCAGCCGTTCCGGGACTACCGACTCCTACAATGAGCAGTTCTTC.

J is TRBJ2-6 and V is TRBV5-6, with D perhaps matching TRBD1 (6 bases). Trimming removed 0 bases at V and 4 bases at J, with 11 bases between. This CDR3 comprises 16 residues. Germline V gives CDR1 SGHDT, CDR2 YYEEEE. The CDR3 sequence: CASSLDGGAGANVLTF. DNA for the CDR3: TGTGCCAGCAGCTTGGATGGGGGCGCAGGGGCCAACGTCCTGACTTTC.

This clone showed up just a few times. V and J are TRBV6-6 and TRBJ2-7; 7 positions agree with TRBD1. With 6 bases clipped from V and 3 bases from J, the junction kept 5 bases outside the gene matches. Germline values: CDR1 MNHNY, CDR2 SVGAGI (reference sequence). CDR3 length equals 13 residues. In nucleotides, the CDR3 is TGTGCCAGCAGCCGGGACAGTAACTACGAGCAGTACTTC. Its protein is CASSRDSNYEQYF.

The chain joins TRBV29-1 to TRBJ2-1; possible D gene TRBD1, 5 bases. The CDR3 contains 13 residues. CDR1 SQVTM and CDR2 ANQGSEA come from the germline V gene. V was clipped by 3 bases and J by 6 bases, with 12 bases between them. This chain's CDR3 is CSVEGLDGNEQFF. The CDR3 DNA sequence: TGCAGCGTTGAGGGGCTAGACGGCAATGAGCAGTTCTTC.

This chain uses TRBV19 with TRBJ2-3; no firm D call. Trimming took off 8 bases at V and 2 bases at J, with 20 bases between the two ends. Germline CDR1 reads LNHDA; CDR2 reads SQIVND (reference sequence). This CDR3 has 16 amino acids. CDR3 nucleotides: TGTGCCAGTCTTTCCACAACAAACAAACCCACAGATACGCAGTATTTT. Amino acid sequence: CASLSTTNKPTDTQYF.

Only one count was recorded for this clone. The chain carries TRBV5-1 and TRBJ2-7; D might be TRBD1 (6 bases). The CDR3 is 14 residues long. Germline CDR1 is SGHRS and CDR2 is YFSETQ. V was trimmed by 3 bases and J by 6 bases, leaving 16 bases between them. The CDR3 nucleotides are TGCGCCAGCAGCTCCTTCGGGACACCTGGCGAGCAGTACTTC. This sequence encodes CASSSFGTPGEQYF.

This chain links TRBV5-1 with TRBJ1-4; 7 nucleotides align to TRBD1. The V gene's germline CDR1 is SGHRS and CDR2 YFSETQ. There are 17 residues in the CDR3. J was trimmed by 5 bases and V by 1 base; bases with no gene match: 11. The CDR3 loop is CASSLTGVVRSNEKLFF. The CDR3, as DNA: TGCGCCAGCAGCTTGACAGGGGTCGTCAGATCGAATGAAAAACTGTTTTTT. The entire variable domain, with the rest obtained from reference TRBV5-1 and TRBJ1-4, is as follows: KAGVTQTPRYLIKTRGQQVTLSCSPISGHRSVSWYQQTPGQGLQFLFEYFSETQRNKGNFPGRFSGRQFSNSRSEMNVSTLELGDSALYLCASSLTGVVRSNEKLFFGSGTQLSVL.

The chain has TRBV4-1 and TRBJ1-4; TRBD1 might be the D (5 bases). V was shortened by 0 bases and J by 4 bases, with 12 bases between the two germline ends. Per germline, CDR1 MGHRA and CDR2 YSYEKL. This CDR3 region has 16 residues. The CDR3 sequence is CASSQDLYRSNEKLFF. The DNA of the CDR3 is TGCGCCAGCAGCCAAGATTTATACAGGAGTAATGAAAAACTGTTTTTT.

This sequence joins TRBV11-2 and TRBJ2-5, with D uncertain. CDR1 and CDR2 (germline): SGHAT, FQNNGV. This CDR3 has 13 residues. Trimming left V 0 bases short and J 5 bases short, with 7 bases between. The CDR3 DNA reads as TGTGCCAGCAGCTTAGATGTGGGGGAGACCCAGTACTTC. Translated, it gives CASSLDVGETQYF.

V usage is TRBV7-9 and J usage is TRBJ2-7; TRBD2 agrees at 12 bases. The trim removed 3 bases at V and 7 bases at J, leaving 4 bases unmatched. CDR1 SEHNR and CDR2 FQNEAQ come from the germline V gene (reference sequence). The CDR3 contains 14 residues. The CDR3 DNA is TGTGCCAGCAGCTTGACTAGCGGGGGCGGTGAGCAGTACTTC. It specifies CASSLTSGGGEQYF.

The V and J genes are TRBV15 and TRBJ2-5; D is undetermined. The CDR3 covers 12 residues. V was clipped by 3 bases and J by 5 bases, with 7 bases between them. Germline CDR1 is LNHNV and CDR2 is YYDKDF (reference sequence). CDR3 bases: TGTGCCACCAGCAGCTTGACGGAGACCCAGTACTTC. Its protein product is CATSSLTETQYF.

J is TRBJ1-2 and V is TRBV6-5, with D perhaps TRBD1 (6 bases). Trimming removed 0 bases at V and 4 bases at J, with 15 bases between. The length of the CDR3 is 16 residues. Germline V gene lookup returns CDR1 MNHEY and CDR2 SVGAGI. The CDR3 nucleotides are TGTGCCAGCAGTTACTCGTCGGGGGCCATCTCCTATGGCTACACCTTC. Translation gives CASSYSSGAISYGYTF.

V usage is TRBV13 and J usage is TRBJ2-7; 8 positions match TRBD1. CDR1 PRHDT and CDR2 FYEKMQ come from the germline V gene (reference sequence). V shed 5 bases and J 10 bases; nucleotides not matched to a gene: 4. The CDR3 loop spans 11 amino acids. Written as DNA, the CDR3 is TGTGCCAGCAGCCTCGGACAGGGACAGTACTTC. The encoded protein is CASSLGQGQYF.

V and J are TRBV4-3 and TRBJ1-5; a weak D match, TRBD1 (6 bases). The V gene lost 4 bases and the J gene lost 3 bases, with 10 bases spanning the gap. Germline CDR1 is LGHNA and CDR2 is YSLEER. The CDR3 length is 14 residues. CDR3: CASSPGVINQPQHF. The CDR3 nucleotides are TGCGCCAGCAGCCCAGGGGTTATCAATCAGCCCCAGCATTTT.

For the CDR3, the DNA is TGTGCCAGCAGTAATAGCGGGAGTTTCGACGAGCAGTACTTC. Amino acids: CASSNSGSFDEQYF. The chain has TRBV2 and TRBJ2-7; TRBD2 matches 9 bases. The CDR3 covers 14 residues. After removal of 5 bases from V and 5 bases from J, the junction contained 7 bases not matched to a gene. Germline CDR1 is SNHLY and CDR2 is FYNNEI.